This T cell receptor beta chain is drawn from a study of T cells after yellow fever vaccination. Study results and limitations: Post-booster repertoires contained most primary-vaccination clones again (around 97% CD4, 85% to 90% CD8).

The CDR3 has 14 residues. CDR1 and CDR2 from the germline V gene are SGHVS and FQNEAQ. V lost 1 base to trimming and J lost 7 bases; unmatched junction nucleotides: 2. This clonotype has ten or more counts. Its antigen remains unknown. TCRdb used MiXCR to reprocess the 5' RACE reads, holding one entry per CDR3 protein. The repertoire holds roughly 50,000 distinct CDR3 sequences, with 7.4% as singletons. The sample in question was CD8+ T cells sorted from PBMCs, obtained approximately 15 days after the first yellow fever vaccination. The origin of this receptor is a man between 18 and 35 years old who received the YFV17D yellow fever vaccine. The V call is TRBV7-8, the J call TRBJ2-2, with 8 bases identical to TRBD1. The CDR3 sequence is CASSLGTGFGELFF. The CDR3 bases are TGTGCCAGCAGCTTAGGGACAGGGTTCGGGGAGCTGTTTTTT. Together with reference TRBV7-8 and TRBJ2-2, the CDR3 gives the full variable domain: GAGVSQSPRYKVAKRGQDVALRCDPISGHVSLFWYQQALGQGPEFLTYFQNEAQLDKSGLPSDRFFAERPEGSVSTLKIQRTQQEDSAVYLCASSLGTGFGELFFGEGSRLTVL.